The clone carrying this T cell receptor beta chain was recorded only once. Its antigen is as yet unknown. The data derive from a study of CD8 T cells in ankylosing spondylitis. The study's findings and limits: Earlier work had already found some motif variants in reactive arthritis synovial fluid and blood. Ankylosing spondylitis blood appeared to carry a characteristic TCR beta motif of seven to nine highly homologous variants.

Libraries for TCR beta were made by quantitative 5'-RACE with molecular barcodes. TCRdb processed the 5' RACE reads anew with MiXCR; each CDR3 protein has one entry. This sample has 700,000 or so distinct CDR3 sequences, with around 20% found just once. The CDR3 has 14 residues. V gave up 6 bases and J gave up 6 bases, with 17 bases separating them. This chain joins TRBV12-3 or TRBV12-4 and TRBJ1-2, with D unclear. The TCR originated in a male donor with ankylosing spondylitis. The sequencing sample was made of blood, either unsorted or a sorted T cell fraction (not recorded which). CDR3 loop: CASSPSASVHGYTF. The CDR3 DNA reads TGTGCCAGCAGCCCCTCGGCATCGGTCCATGGCTACACCTTC.